The present T cell receptor beta chain was sequenced within a study of identical twins. Findings of the study overall: Fewer insertions marked abundant cord blood beta clonotypes; young adult naive trended weakly, memory not at all.

This clonotype showed up many times. Its antigen is unidentified. This may be a read error: a much more frequent sequence differs by one nucleotide. Trimming left V 0 bases short and J 3 bases short, with 4 bases between. CDR3 length: 12 residues. Germline CDR1 reads SGHRS; CDR2 reads YFSETQ. TCRdb called the 5' RACE reads again in MiXCR, with one record for every CDR3 protein. The top ten hold around 2.1% of the sample, which has about 220,000 distinct CDR3 sequences, around 6.8% seen once. These data were also filed under a second study, of yellow fever vaccine responses in identical twins. From that study: Vaccine-induced T cell responses in twins were reportedly observed to appear partly convergent, partly personalized.

This sequence was found in a woman aged 18-29 years in good health. V and J are TRBV5-1 and TRBJ2-7; D is uncertain. Specimen: memory (CD45RO+) T cells sorted from blood. The DNA of the CDR3 is TGCGCCAGCAGCTTGGAGGGCTACGAGCAGTACTTC. Amino acids: CASSLEGYEQYF.